This TCR beta chain was obtained from a study of blood T cell repertoires in COVID-19. Whole-study context: Samples taken during acute and convalescent COVID-19 were collected in the United States, Italy and Spain. PBMCs, B-cell-depleted T cells, or T cells provided the cDNA or gDNA that made up the material.

Authors' analysis steps: Amplification with reference gene primers provided the estimates of nucleated cell counts. Clones were read by immunoSEQ multiplex PCR, and TCRdb kept only the in-frame ones, dropping some. V, J and clone size are those of that table, while D and trimming were read from the DNA. The sample lists some 130,000 clones, around nine tenths occurring once. V shed 10 bases and J 2 bases; nucleotides not matched to a gene: 6. There are 13 residues in the CDR3. V and J are TRBV12-3 or TRBV12-4 and TRBJ2-3; 7 bases are a match to TRBD1. Specimen: peripheral blood. This TCR was recovered from a man aged 55-75 years with active or convalescent COVID-19. The CDR3 protein is CAIHRGATDTQYF. For the CDR3, the DNA is TGTGCCATCCACAGGGGCGCCACAGATACGCAGTATTTT.